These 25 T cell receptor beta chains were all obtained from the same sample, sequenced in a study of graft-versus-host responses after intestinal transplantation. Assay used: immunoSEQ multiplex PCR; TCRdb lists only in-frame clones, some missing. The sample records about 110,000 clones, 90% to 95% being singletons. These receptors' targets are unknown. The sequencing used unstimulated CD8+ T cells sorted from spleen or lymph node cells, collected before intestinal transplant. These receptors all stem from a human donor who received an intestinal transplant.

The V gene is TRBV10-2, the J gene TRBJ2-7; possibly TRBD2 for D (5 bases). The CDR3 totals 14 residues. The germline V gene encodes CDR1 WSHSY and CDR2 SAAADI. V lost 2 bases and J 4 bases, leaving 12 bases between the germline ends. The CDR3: CASSERERTYEQYF. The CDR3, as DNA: TGCGCCAGCAGTGAGAGGGAGAGGACTTACGAGCAGTACTTC.

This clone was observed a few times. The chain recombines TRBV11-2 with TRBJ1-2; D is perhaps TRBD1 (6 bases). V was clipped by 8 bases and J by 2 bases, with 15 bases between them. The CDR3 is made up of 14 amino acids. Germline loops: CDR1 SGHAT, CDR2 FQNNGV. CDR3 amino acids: CASRGAGANYGYTF. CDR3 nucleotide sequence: TGTGCCAGCCGGGGGGCAGGGGCGAACTATGGCTACACCTTC.

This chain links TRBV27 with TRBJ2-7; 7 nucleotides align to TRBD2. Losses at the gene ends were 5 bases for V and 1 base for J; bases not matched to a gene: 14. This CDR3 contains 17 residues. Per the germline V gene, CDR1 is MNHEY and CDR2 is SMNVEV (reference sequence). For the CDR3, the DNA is TGTGCCAGCAGTCCCCCCCCGGGAGGTATTCTATCCTACGAGCAGTACTTC. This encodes CASSPPPGGILSYEQYF.

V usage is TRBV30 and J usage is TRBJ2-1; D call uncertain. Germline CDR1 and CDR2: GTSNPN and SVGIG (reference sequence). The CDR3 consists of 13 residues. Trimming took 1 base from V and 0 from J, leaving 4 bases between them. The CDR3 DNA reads TGTGCCTGGAGTGACAGCTCCTACAATGAGCAGTTCTTC. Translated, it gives CAWSDSSYNEQFF.

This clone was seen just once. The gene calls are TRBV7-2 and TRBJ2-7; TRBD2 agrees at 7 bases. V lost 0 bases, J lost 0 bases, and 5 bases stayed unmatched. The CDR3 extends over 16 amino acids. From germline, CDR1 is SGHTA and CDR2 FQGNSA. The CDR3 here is CASSLAGEGLSYEQYF. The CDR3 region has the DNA TGTGCCAGCAGCTTAGCGGGGGAGGGACTCTCCTACGAGCAGTACTTC. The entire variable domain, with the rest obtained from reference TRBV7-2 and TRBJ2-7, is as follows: GAGVSQSPSNKVTEKGKDVELRCDPISGHTALYWYRQSLGQGLEFLIYFQGNSAPDKSGLPSDRFSAERTGGSVSTLTIQRTQQEDSAVYLCASSLAGEGLSYEQYFGPGTRLTVT.

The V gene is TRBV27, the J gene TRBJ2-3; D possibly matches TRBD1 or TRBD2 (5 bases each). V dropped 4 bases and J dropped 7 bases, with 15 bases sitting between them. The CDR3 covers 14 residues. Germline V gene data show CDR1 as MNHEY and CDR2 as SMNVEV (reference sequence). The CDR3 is CASSSTRGSYTQYF. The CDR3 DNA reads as TGTGCCAGCAGTTCCACCCGGGGCAGCTATACGCAGTATTTT.

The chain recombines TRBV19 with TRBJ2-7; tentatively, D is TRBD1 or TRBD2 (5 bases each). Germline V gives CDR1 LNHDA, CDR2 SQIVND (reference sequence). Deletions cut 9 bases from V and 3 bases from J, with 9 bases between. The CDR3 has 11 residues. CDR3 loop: CASGTYYEQYF. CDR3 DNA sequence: TGTGCCAGCGGGACCTACTACGAGCAGTACTTC.

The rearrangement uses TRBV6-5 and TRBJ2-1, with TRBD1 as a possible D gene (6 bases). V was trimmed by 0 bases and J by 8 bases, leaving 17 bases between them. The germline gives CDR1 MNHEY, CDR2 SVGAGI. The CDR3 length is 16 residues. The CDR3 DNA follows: TGTGCCAGCAGTTACTCGATCGGACAGATAACTTATGAGCAGTTCTTC. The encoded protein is CASSYSIGQITYEQFF.

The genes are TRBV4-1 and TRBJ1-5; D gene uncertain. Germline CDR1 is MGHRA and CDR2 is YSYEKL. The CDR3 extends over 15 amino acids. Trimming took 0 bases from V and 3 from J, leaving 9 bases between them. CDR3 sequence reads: CASSQDRTVNQPQHF. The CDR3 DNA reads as TGCGCCAGCAGCCAAGACCGGACCGTCAATCAGCCCCAGCATTTT.

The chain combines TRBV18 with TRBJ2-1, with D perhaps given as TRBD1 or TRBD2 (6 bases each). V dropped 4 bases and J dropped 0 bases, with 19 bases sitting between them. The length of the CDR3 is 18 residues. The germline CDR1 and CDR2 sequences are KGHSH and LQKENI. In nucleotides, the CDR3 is TGTGCCAGCTCACAGTGGGGAGGAACGGACAGCTCCTACAATGAGCAGTTCTTC. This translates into CASSQWGGTDSSYNEQFF.

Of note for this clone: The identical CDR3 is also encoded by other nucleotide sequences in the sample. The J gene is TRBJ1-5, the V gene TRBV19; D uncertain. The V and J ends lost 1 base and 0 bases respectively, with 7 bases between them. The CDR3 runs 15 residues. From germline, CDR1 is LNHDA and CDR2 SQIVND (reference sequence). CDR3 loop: CASSIGTGSNQPQHF. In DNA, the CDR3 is TGTGCCAGTAGTATAGGGACTGGTAGCAATCAGCCCCAGCATTTT.

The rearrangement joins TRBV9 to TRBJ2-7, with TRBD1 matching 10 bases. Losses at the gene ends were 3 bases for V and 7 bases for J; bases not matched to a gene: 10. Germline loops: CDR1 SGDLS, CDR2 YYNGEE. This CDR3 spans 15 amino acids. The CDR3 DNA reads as TGTGCCAGCAGCGCCTGGGACAGGGGAGGTGGGGAGCAGTACTTC. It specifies CASSAWDRGGGEQYF.

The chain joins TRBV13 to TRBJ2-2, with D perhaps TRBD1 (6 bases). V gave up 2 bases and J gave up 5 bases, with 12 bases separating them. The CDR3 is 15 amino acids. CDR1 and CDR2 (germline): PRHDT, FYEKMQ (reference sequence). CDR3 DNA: TGTGCCAGCAGCTTAAACAGGGCGGAGACCGGGGAGCTGTTTTTT. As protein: CASSLNRAETGELFF.

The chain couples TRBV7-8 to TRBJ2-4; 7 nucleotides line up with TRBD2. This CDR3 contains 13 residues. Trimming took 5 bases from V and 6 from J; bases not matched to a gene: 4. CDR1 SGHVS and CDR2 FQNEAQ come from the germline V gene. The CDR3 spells CASSQGGGNIQYF. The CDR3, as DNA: TGTGCCAGCAGCCAGGGCGGGGGAAACATTCAGTACTTC.

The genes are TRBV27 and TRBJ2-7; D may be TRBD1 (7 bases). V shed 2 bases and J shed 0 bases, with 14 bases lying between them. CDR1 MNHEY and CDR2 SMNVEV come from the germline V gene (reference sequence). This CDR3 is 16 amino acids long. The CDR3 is CASSLRGTEPSYEQYF. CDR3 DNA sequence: TGTGCCAGCAGTTTACGGGGGACAGAACCCTCCTACGAGCAGTACTTC.

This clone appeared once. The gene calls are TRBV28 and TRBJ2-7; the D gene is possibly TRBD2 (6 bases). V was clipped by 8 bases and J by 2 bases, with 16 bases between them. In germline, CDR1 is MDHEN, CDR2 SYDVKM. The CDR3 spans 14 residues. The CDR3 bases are TGTGCCAGCCGAGAGGGAGCGGGTACCTACGAGCAGTACTTC. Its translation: CASREGAGTYEQYF.

In nucleotides, the CDR3 is TGTGCCAGCAGCCAAGTTATAGGCCCCTACGAGCAGTACTTC. It translates to CASSQVIGPYEQYF. The V gene is TRBV4-2, the J gene TRBJ2-7; D is uncertain. The CDR3 contains 14 residues. Trimming took 1 base from V and 2 from J, leaving 9 bases between them. Germline V gives CDR1 LGHNA, CDR2 YNFKEQ.

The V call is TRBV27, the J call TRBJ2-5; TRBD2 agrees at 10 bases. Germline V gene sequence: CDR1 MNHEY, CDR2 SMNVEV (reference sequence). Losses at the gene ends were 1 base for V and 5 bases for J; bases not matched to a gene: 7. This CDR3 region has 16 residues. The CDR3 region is CASSLLSGRAAETQYF. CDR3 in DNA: TGTGCCAGCAGTTTATTAAGCGGGAGGGCCGCGGAGACCCAGTACTTC.

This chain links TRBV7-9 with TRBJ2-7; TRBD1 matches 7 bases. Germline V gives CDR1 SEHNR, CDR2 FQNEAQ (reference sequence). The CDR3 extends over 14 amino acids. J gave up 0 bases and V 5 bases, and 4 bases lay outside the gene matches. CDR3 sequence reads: CASSLGQLSYEQYF. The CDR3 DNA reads TGTGCCAGCAGCCTGGGACAGCTCTCCTACGAGCAGTACTTC.

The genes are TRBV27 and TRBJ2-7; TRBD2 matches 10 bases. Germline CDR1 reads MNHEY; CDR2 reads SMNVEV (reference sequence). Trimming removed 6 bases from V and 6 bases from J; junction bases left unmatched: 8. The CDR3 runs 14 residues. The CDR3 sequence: CASSPSGRAAEQYF. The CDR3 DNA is TGTGCCAGCAGCCCAAGCGGGAGGGCCGCCGAGCAGTACTTC.

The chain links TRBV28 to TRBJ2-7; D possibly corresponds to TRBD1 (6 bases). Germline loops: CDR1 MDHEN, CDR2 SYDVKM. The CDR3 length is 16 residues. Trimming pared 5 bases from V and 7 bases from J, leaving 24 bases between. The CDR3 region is CASSPDSDLPRGEQYF. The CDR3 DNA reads TGTGCCAGCAGTCCGGACAGCGATCTTCCCCGTGGGGAGCAGTACTTC.

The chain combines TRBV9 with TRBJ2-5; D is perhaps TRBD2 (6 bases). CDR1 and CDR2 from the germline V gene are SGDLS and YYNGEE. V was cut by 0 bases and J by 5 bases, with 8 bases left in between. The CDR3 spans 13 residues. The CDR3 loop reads CASSVGGEETQYF. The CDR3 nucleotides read TGTGCCAGCAGCGTAGGGGGGGAGGAGACCCAGTACTTC.

CDR3 DNA: TGTGCCAGCAGCTTAGCTTCGGGGGGAGGTGGGGAGCTGTTTTTT. It encodes CASSLASGGGGELFF. The chain is built from TRBV11-2 and TRBJ2-2; TRBD2 matches 7 bases. V lost 1 base, J lost 8 bases, and 7 bases stayed unmatched. Germline assignment: CDR1 SGHAT and CDR2 FQNNGV. The CDR3 consists of 15 residues. The variable domain in full, completed from reference TRBV11-2 and TRBJ2-2, reads EAGVAQSPRYKIIEKRQSVAFWCNPISGHATLYWYQQILGQGPKLLIQFQNNGVVDDSQLPKDRFSAERLKGVDSTLKIQPAKLEDSAVYLCASSLASGGGGELFFGEGSRLTVL.

The CDR3 loop is CASSQESVNTEAFF. CDR3 coding DNA: TGCGCCAGCAGCCAAGAATCTGTGAACACTGAAGCTTTCTTT. The genes are TRBV4-1 and TRBJ1-1; D remains ambiguous. V gave up 0 bases and J gave up 0 bases, with 5 bases separating them. From germline, CDR1 is MGHRA and CDR2 YSYEKL. The CDR3 contains 14 residues.

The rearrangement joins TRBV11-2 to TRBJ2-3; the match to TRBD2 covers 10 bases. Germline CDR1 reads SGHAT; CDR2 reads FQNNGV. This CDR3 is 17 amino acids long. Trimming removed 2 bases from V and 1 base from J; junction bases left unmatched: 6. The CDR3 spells CASSLRLAGARTDTQYF. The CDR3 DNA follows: TGTGCCAGCAGCTTACGGCTAGCGGGAGCTCGCACAGATACGCAGTATTTT.